What follows are 5 T cell receptor beta chains derived from one specimen sequenced in a study of graft-versus-host responses after intestinal transplantation. What these receptors recognize is not known. The protocol was immunoSEQ multiplex PCR, while the TCRdb copy is restricted to in-frame clones and leaves out a portion. The sample lists 40,000 to 60,000 clones; about four fifths were seen once. The specimen was unstimulated CD4+ T cells sorted from spleen or lymph node cells, collected before transplant. The receptors originated from a human donor who was the organ donor for an intestinal transplant.

DNA of the CDR3: TGTGCCAGCAGCTTAAGAAGACACGGCAGCGGTTCACCCCTCCACTTT. Protein: CASSLRRHGSGSPLHF. The rearrangement links TRBV5-6 to TRBJ1-6; D is unresolved. There are 16 residues in the CDR3. V gave up 2 bases and J gave up 9 bases, with 18 bases separating them. Germline V gene lookup returns CDR1 SGHDT and CDR2 YYEEEE.

The CDR3 nucleotides read TGTGCCAGCGCAGGGTTTCTGAACACTGAAGCTTTCTTT. Its translation: CASAGFLNTEAFF. The V call is TRBV7-9, the J call TRBJ1-1, with D possibly being TRBD1 (5 bases). Germline CDR1 SEHNR, CDR2 FQNEAQ (reference sequence). Trimming cost V 8 bases and J 0 bases, with 10 bases left between them. The CDR3 contains 13 residues. Based on the CDR3 plus reference TRBV7-9 and TRBJ1-1, the full variable domain is DTGVSQNPRHKITKRGQNVTFRCDPISEHNRLYWYRQTLGQGPEFLTYFQNEAQLEKSRLLSDRFSAERPKGSFSTLEIQRTEQGDSAMYLCASAGFLNTEAFFGQGTRLTVV.

This clone has only one observation. The chain couples TRBV29-1 to TRBJ2-7; 9 bases are a match to TRBD1. V shed 6 bases, J shed 2 bases, and the junction held 5 bases outside the gene matches. This CDR3 spans 13 amino acids. Germline V gene data show CDR1 as SQVTM and CDR2 as ANQGSEA. The CDR3 bases are TGCAGCGTCCGTACAGGGGGCCCCTACGAGCAGTACTTC. Translating gives CSVRTGGPYEQYF.

This chain joins TRBV19 and TRBJ2-5, with 9 bases identical to TRBD1. The DNA end favors TRBJ2-7, so the J call may be wrong. CDR1 and CDR2 from the germline V gene are LNHDA and SQIVND (reference sequence). The CDR3 consists of 15 residues. The CDR3 region is CASSGQGSSTYEQYF. The CDR3 DNA follows: TGTGCCAGTAGCGGACAGGGGAGTAGCACCTACGAGCAGTACTTC.

The rearrangement joins TRBV7-2 to TRBJ1-3; perhaps TRBD1 as D (6 bases). CDR1 and CDR2 (germline): SGHTA, FQGNSA. The CDR3 length is 15 residues. V was cut by 5 bases and J by 2 bases, with 13 bases left in between. CDR3 bases: TGTGCCAGCAGCCCAGGGGACCGAACTGGAAACACCATATATTTT. Residues: CASSPGDRTGNTIYF.